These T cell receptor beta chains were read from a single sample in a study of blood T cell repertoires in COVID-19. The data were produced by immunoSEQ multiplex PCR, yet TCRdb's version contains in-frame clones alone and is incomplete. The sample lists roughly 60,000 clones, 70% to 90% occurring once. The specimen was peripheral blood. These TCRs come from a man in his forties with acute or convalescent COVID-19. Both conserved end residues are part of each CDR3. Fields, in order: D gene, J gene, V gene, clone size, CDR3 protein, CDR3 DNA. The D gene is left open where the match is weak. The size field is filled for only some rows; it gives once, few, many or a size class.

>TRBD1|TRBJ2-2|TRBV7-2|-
CASSGRGQGAYTGELFF
TGTGCCAGCAGCGGAAGGGGACAGGGGGCTTATACCGGGGAGCTGTTTTTT
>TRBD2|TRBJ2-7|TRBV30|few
CAWSRLAGALGYEQYF
TGTGCCTGGAGTAGACTAGCGGGGGCGTTGGGCTACGAGCAGTACTTC
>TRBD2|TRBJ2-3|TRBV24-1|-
CATSEPSGGSRNTQYF
TGTGCCACCAGTGAACCCAGCGGGGGTTCACGTAATACGCAGTATTTT
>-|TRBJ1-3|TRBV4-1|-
CASSQVGRDRSGNTIYF
TGCGCCAGCAGCCAAGTGGGCAGGGATAGGTCTGGAAACACCATATATTTT
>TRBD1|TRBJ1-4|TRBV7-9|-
CASSSPTGGLEKLFF
TGTGCCAGCAGCTCACCGACAGGGGGCCTGGAAAAACTGTTTTTT
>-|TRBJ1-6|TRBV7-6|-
CASSLGGGGYGSPLHF
TGTGCCAGCAGCTTAGGGGGGGGTGGTTATGGTTCACCCCTCCACTTT
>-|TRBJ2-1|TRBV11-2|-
CASSVGQSGPLEFF
TGTGCCAGCAGCGTCGGACAGTCCGGACCTCTGGAGTTCTTC
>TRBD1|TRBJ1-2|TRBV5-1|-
CASSLSGQGSYGYTF
TGCGCCAGCAGCTTGTCGGGACAGGGGTCCTATGGCTACACCTTC
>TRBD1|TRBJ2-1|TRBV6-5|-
CASSYSRTGNYNEQFF
TGTGCCAGCAGTTACTCCAGGACAGGGAACTACAATGAGCAGTTCTTC
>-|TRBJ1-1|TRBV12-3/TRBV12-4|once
CASSLSGFGLAFF
TGTGCCAGCAGTTTATCTGGGTTCGGGTTGGCTTTCTTT
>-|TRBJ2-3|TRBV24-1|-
CATSDPGGTDTQYF
TGTGCCACCAGTGACCCTGGCGGGACAGATACGCAGTATTTT
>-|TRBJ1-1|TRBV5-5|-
CASSLGGHKAFF
TGTGCCAGCAGCTTAGGGGGACACAAAGCTTTCTTT
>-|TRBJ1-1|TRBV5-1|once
CASSFRQMNTEAFF
TGCGCCAGCAGCTTTCGACAGATGAACACTGAAGCTTTCTTT
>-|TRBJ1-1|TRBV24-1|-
CATSEGASTEAFF
TGTGCCACCAGTGAAGGAGCGTCGACTGAAGCTTTCTTT
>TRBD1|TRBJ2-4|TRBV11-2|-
CASSSLRGPVTKNIQYF
TGTGCCAGCAGCTCACTCAGGGGGCCCGTAACCAAAAACATTCAGTACTTC
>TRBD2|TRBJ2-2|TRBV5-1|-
CASSALAGDITGELFF
TGCGCCAGCAGCGCCCTAGCGGGTGACATCACCGGGGAGCTGTTTTTT
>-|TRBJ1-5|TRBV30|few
CAWSYPPGMGQPQHF
TGTGCCTGGAGTTATCCACCAGGGATGGGGCAGCCCCAGCATTTT
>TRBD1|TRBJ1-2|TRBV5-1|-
CASSIGQGYGYTF
TGCGCCAGCAGCATTGGACAGGGGTATGGCTACACCTTC
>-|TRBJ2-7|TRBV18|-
CASSAMGVEQYF
TGTGCCAGCTCAGCCATGGGCGTCGAGCAGTACTTC
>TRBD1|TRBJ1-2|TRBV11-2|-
CASSLAPGGRYYGYTF
TGTGCCAGCAGCTTAGCGCCAGGGGGCCGCTATTACGGCTACACCTTC
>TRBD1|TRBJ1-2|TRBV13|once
CASSLQTGTLGGYTF
TGTGCCAGCAGCCTCCAGACAGGGACACTTGGTGGCTACACCTTC
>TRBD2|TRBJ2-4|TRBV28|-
CASSSGGHIQYF
TGTGCCAGCAGTTCGGGGGGACACATTCAGTACTTC
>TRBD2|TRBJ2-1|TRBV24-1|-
CATSDTRTSGGPSYNEQFF
TGTGCCACCAGTGATACTAGGACTAGCGGGGGGCCCTCCTACAATGAGCAGTTCTTC
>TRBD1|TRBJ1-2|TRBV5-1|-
CASSLQGDGYTF
TGCGCCAGCAGCTTACAGGGGGACGGCTACACCTTC
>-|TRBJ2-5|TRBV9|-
CASSPSPRETQYF
TGTGCCAGCAGCCCGTCTCCGAGGGAGACCCAGTACTTC
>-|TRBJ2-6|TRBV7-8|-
CASSPSKTGIRGANVLTF
TGTGCCAGCAGCCCTTCGAAGACTGGTATCCGTGGGGCCAACGTCCTGACTTTC
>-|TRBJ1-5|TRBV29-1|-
CSVEADFGPGSDQPQHF
TGCAGCGTTGAAGCCGACTTCGGCCCGGGGAGCGATCAGCCCCAGCATTTT
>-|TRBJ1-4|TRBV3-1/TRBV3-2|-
CASSQAGLGTLEKLFF
TGTGCCAGCAGCCAAGCTGGTCTTGGTACTTTGGAAAAACTGTTTTTT
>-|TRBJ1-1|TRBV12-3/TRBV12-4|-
CASRQGPNTEAFF
TGTGCCAGCAGACAGGGCCCGAACACTGAAGCTTTCTTT
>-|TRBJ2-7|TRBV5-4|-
CASSLVAASGDEQYF
TGTGCCAGCAGCTTGGTAGCAGCCTCCGGGGACGAGCAGTACTTC
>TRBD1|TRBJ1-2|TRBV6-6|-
CASSITGGSGYGYTF
TGTGCCAGCAGCATAACAGGGGGATCGGGCTATGGCTACACCTTC
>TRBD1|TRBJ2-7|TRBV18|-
CASSPRTGEEEQYF
TGTGCCAGCTCACCAAGGACAGGGGAAGAGGAGCAGTACTTC
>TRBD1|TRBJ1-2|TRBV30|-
CAWTAGTGGFGYTF
TGTGCCTGGACCGCCGGGACAGGGGGCTTTGGCTACACCTTC
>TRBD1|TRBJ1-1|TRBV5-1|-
CASSTGTGWMNTEAFF
TGCGCCAGCTCCACCGGGACAGGGTGGATGAACACTGAAGCTTTCTTT
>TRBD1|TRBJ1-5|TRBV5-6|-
CASSLTRTGGDGNQPQHF
TGTGCCAGCAGCTTAACCCGGACAGGGGGCGATGGCAATCAGCCCCAGCATTTT
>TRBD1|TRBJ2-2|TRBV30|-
CAWNRGRGTGELFF
TGTGCCTGGAATAGGGGCAGGGGGACCGGGGAGCTGTTTTTT
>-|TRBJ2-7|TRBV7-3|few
CASSSGPGGEQYF
TGTGCCAGCAGCTCTGGACCGGGCGGGGAGCAGTACTTC
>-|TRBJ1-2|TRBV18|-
CASSPSVLTSNYGYTF
TGTGCCAGCTCACCATCGGTACTCACCTCTAACTATGGCTACACCTTC
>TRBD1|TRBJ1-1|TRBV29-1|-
CIVDRGNTEAFF
TGCATTGTAGACAGGGGGAACACTGAAGCTTTCTTT
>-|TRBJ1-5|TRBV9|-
CASSVGTLGNQPQHF
TGTGCCAGCAGCGTCGGGACACTGGGCAATCAGCCCCAGCATTTT
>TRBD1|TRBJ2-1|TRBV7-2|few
CASSLAADRANEQFF
TGTGCCAGCAGCTTAGCAGCCGACAGGGCAAATGAGCAGTTCTTC
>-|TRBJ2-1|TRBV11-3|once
CASSLVSGATYNEQFF
TGTGCCAGCAGCTTAGTGAGCGGAGCTACCTACAATGAGCAGTTCTTC
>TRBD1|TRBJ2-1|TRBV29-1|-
CSVEDRRNEQFF
TGCAGCGTTGAGGACAGGAGAAATGAGCAGTTCTTC
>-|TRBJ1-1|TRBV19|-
CASKEIDTEAFF
TGTGCCAGTAAAGAGATAGATACTGAAGCTTTCTTT
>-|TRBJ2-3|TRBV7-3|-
CASSLGLATDTQYF
TGTGCCAGCAGCTTAGGGCTAGCTACAGATACGCAGTATTTT
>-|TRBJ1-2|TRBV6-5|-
CASLSLGYGYTF
TGTGCCAGCCTGTCTCTCGGGTATGGCTACACCTTC
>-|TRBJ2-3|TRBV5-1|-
CASSRTASEDTQYF
TGCGCCAGCAGCCGGACAGCATCGGAGGATACGCAGTATTTT
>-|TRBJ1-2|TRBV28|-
CASSWPEGMGGYTF
TGTGCCAGCAGTTGGCCAGAGGGAATGGGGGGCTACACCTTC
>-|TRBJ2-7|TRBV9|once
CASSVSGTALGEQYF
TGTGCCAGCAGCGTCTCCGGGACTGCCCTCGGGGAGCAGTACTTC
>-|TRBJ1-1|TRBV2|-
CAIKELTVTNTEAFF
TGTGCCATAAAAGAGTTGACAGTGACGAACACTGAAGCTTTCTTT
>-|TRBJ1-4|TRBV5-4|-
CASSQLTGSGEKLFF
TGTGCCAGCAGTCAACTTACAGGGAGTGGCGAAAAACTGTTTTTT
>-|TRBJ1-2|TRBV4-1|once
CASSQDITVNYGYTF
TGCGCCAGCAGCCAAGATATTACGGTTAACTATGGCTACACCTTC
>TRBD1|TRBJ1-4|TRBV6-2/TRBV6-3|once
CASSHGQELFF
TGTGCCAGCAGTCACGGACAGGAACTGTTTTTT
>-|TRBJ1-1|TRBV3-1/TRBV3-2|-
CASSPAPGTEAFF
TGTGCCAGCAGCCCAGCACCAGGCACTGAAGCTTTCTTT
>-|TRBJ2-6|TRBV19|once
CASSIWRYSGANVLTF
TGTGCCAGTAGTATTTGGCGGTATTCCGGGGCCAACGTCCTGACTTTC
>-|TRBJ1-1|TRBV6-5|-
CASSYSPSSIEGAFF
TGTGCCAGCAGTTACTCTCCAAGCTCTATCGAGGGAGCTTTCTTT
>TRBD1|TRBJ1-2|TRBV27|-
CASRKTGGDYGYTF
TGTGCCAGCAGAAAGACAGGGGGTGACTATGGCTACACCTTC